This T cell receptor (beta chain) was retrieved from a study of siplizumab effects on memory and regulatory T cells. Study results and limitations: With siplizumab, cumulative frequency of CD4+ memory-derived alloreactive sequences dropped significantly. Proliferating Tregs taken from siplizumab cultures were not shown to have a confirmed suppressive function. Memory cells seemed less diverse than naive T cells, which seemed major alloresponse contributors. Mapping to unstimulated subsets was achieved for only a minor fraction of alloreactive clones.

V was clipped by 0 bases and J by 11 bases, with 14 bases between them. There are 14 residues in the CDR3. Looked up from germline, CDR1 is MNHNY and CDR2 is SVGAGI (reference sequence). Comment on this clone: What it binds is unknown.

Clones were sequenced by immunoSEQ multiplex PCR, and TCRdb holds only the in-frame ones, with some missing. The sample lists 100,000 or so clones, roughly 94% seen once, with approximately 0.66% in the top ten. The rearrangement uses TRBV6-6 and TRBJ1-5; D gene ambiguous. The sequencing input was Tregs sorted from blood. The receptor's source is a human donor in good health. The CDR3 sequence: CASSYSKLVRSQHF. The CDR3, as DNA: TGTGCCAGCAGTTACTCGAAATTGGTTCGATCCCAGCATTTT.